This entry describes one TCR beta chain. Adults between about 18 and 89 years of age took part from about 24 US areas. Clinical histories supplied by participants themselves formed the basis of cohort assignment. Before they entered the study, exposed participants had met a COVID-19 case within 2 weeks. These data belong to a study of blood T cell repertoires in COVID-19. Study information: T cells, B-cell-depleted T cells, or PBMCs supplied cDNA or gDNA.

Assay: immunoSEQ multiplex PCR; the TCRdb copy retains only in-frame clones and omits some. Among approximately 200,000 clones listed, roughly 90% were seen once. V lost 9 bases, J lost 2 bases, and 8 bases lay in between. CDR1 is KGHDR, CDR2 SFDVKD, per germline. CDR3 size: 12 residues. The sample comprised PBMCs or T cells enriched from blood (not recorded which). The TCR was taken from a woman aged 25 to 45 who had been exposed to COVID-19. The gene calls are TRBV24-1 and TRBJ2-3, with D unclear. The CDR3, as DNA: TGTGCCACCTCTTACAACACAGATACGCAGTATTTT. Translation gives CATSYNTDTQYF.